The clone carrying this T cell receptor beta chain has a count of ten or more. Its antigen is unidentified. The record originates from a study of CD8+CD57+ T cells in acquired aplastic anemia. Turning to the study itself: An average of roughly 3 ug of DNA was obtained from sorted CD4+ and CD8+ cells. The average read count for CD4+ cells in healthy donors was about 9.9 million. Study-wide points: Patient and control CD8+ Simpson's diversity was not significantly different. Researchers report that approximately 28 CD8+ CDR3 sequences appeared in both patients and controls.

The ends were cut back, 3 bases at V and 6 bases at J, with 6 bases in the middle. The CDR3 runs 12 residues. The template for TCR beta VDJ and CDR3 sequence profiling was genomic DNA. TCRdb re-called the reads through MiXCR, storing one row per CDR3 protein. The data contain around 170,000 distinct CDR3 sequences, 35% to 50% of them singletons. This chain links TRBV12-3 or TRBV12-4 with TRBJ2-1; D not certain. Sequencing was performed on sorted CD4+, CD8+, or CD8+CD57+ T cells (not recorded which) from PBMCs. The TCR comes from a human donor in good health. As DNA, the CDR3 is TGTGCCAGCAGTTTTTCCGCCAATGAGCAGTTCTTC. Its translation: CASSFSANEQFF.